This T cell receptor (beta chain) was profiled in a study of T cells in Graves' hyperthyroidism and ophthalmopathy. Amplification yielded TCR beta CDR3 regions, with RNA transcripts as the source. Using the HTBI primer set, a first-round RT-PCR was run on the TCR CDR3. MiXCR, run by TCRdb on the multiplex PCR reads, gives a single entry per CDR3 protein. The sample lists hundreds of thousands of distinct CDR3 sequences, approximately 13% occurring once. Worth noting for this clonotype: Its antigen remains unknown. This clone may be a read error of a much larger clone one base away.

The hyperthyroidism was newly diagnosed and had lasted under 2 months; the patients were aged 18 to 65. Investigators excluded patients with uncontrolled infection, other autoimmune disease, pregnancy or lactation. Based on clinical symptoms, serum thyroxine and TRAb, thyroid ultrasound and orbital computed tomography, diagnoses were reached. The CDR3 totals 12 residues. Germline V gene sequence: CDR1 SNHLY, CDR2 FYNNEI. Trimming removed 3 bases at V and 14 bases at J, with 14 bases between. Study findings and constraints: Separating ophthalmopathy from stable hyperthyroidism was achieved by a 13 V-J model.

The source of this sequence is a woman aged 18-29 years with Graves' hyperthyroidism. This chain joins TRBV2 and TRBJ2-1; unclear D gene. The material sequenced was blood. The CDR3 region has the DNA TGTGCCAGCAGTGACTTTGGGCAGCATGAGTTCTTC. The encoded protein is CASSDFGQHEFF.